This T cell receptor beta chain was sequenced for a study of OX40 agonist ivuxolimab in advanced cancers. Turning to the study itself: Ivuxolimab, an antibody acting as an agonist of OX40 (CD134), was used to treat patients. Those treated in dose escalation had hepatocellular carcinoma, melanoma, renal cell cancer or head and neck cancer. Patients were infused with ivuxolimab every 2 weeks at 0.01 to 10 mg/kg. Study findings and constraints: Partial responders at 0.1-3.0 mg/kg had among the lowest clonal expansion.

This clone showed up just once. What it binds is unknown. Only in-frame clones appear in the TCRdb table, and some are missing; sequencing was by immunoSEQ multiplex PCR. The sample shows tens of thousands of clones, approximately 91% of them seen only once. V was trimmed by 5 bases and J by 5 bases, leaving 17 bases between them. Germline V gene data show CDR1 as MDHEN and CDR2 as SYDVKM. The CDR3 sequence is 15 residues long. This chain links TRBV28 with TRBJ2-3; D possibly corresponds to TRBD2 (6 bases). The TCR was taken from an adult with an advanced solid tumor such as melanoma, head and neck, liver or kidney cancer. The sample was CD4+ or CD8+ T cells sorted from blood, taken in a trial of the OX40 agonist ivuxolimab. CDR3 sequence (DNA): TGTGCCAGCAGTGGAACAGCGGGTTTGTTAGATACGCAGTATTTT. It yields the protein CASSGTAGLLDTQYF. Full variable domain (remainder filled in from reference TRBV28 and TRBJ2-3): DVKVTQSSRYLVKRTGEKVFLECVQDMDHENMFWYRQDPGLGLRLIYFSYDVKMKEKGDIPEGYSVSREKKERFSLILESASTNQTSMYLCASSGTAGLLDTQYFGPGTRLTVL.